These 12 T cell receptor beta chains were all obtained from the same sample, sequenced in a study of blood T cells in healthy people across ages. It was with a sample-barcoded 5' primer and a J-beta primer mix that a second PCR of about 6 to 11 cycles was run. TCRdb independently ran MiXCR on the 5' RACE reads; one entry per CDR3 protein. The sample includes 800,000 to 1,300,000 distinct CDR3 sequences, roughly 24% of them seen just once. These data were likewise used in another study, on T cells of mothers and their children.

What was sequenced was blood. The receptors derive from a girl aged 2 to 9 in good health.

This clonotype was counted once. Its ends do not fully match the called genes, so a read error is possible. The chain links TRBV6-5 to TRBJ1-2, with D tentatively TRBD1 (5 bases). The CDR3 is 14 amino acids. Germline CDR1 reads MNHEY; CDR2 reads SVGAGI. The CDR3 DNA sequence: TGTGCCAGCAGCTACTCCCTCGAGGGGCATGGCTACACCTTC. Its protein product is CASSYSLEGHGYTF.

This sequence joins TRBV5-1 and TRBJ2-7; D remains ambiguous. The length of the CDR3 is 12 residues. V lost 2 bases, J lost 6 bases, and 9 bases lay in between. Germline V gene lookup returns CDR1 SGHRS and CDR2 YFSETQ. This chain's CDR3 is CASSFGPFEQYF. CDR3 sequence (DNA): TGCGCCAGCAGCTTTGGACCTTTCGAGCAGTACTTC. Full variable domain (remainder filled in from reference TRBV5-1 and TRBJ2-7): KAGVTQTPRYLIKTRGQQVTLSCSPISGHRSVSWYQQTPGQGLQFLFEYFSETQRNKGNFPGRFSGRQFSNSRSEMNVSTLELGDSALYLCASSFGPFEQYFGPGTRLTVT.

This clonotype was observed a handful of times. CDR3 in amino acids: CASSVGSFYNEQFF. The CDR3, as DNA: TGTGCCAGCAGTGTCGGGAGTTTCTACAATGAGCAGTTCTTC. This chain uses TRBV27 with TRBJ2-5; weak D call: TRBD2 (6 bases). The last part of the DNA fits TRBJ2-1 better; the J call may be wrong. CDR3 length: 14 amino acids. CDR1 MNHEY and CDR2 SMNVEV come from the germline V gene (reference sequence).

V gene TRBV29-1 combines with J gene TRBJ2-5; D is perhaps TRBD1 (5 bases). The J call may be faulty, since TRBJ2-7 better matches the DNA end. This CDR3 has 14 residues. Germline V CDR1 and CDR2: SQVTM, ANQGSEA. Here the CDR3 reads CSVEDRRGFSEQYF. The CDR3 DNA reads as TGCAGCGTTGAAGACAGAAGGGGCTTCTCCGAGCAGTACTTC.

The chain combines TRBV29-1 with TRBJ1-3; D not certain. V was clipped by 4 bases and J by 8 bases, with 12 bases between them. This CDR3 has 12 amino acids. The germline V gene encodes CDR1 SQVTM and CDR2 ANQGSEA. CDR3 coding DNA: TGCAGCGTTGTCTGGAGCGATTACACCATATATTTT. Translating it yields CSVVWSDYTIYF.

The J gene is TRBJ2-2, the V gene TRBV7-2; tentative D call: TRBD2 (5 bases). V was trimmed by 5 bases and J by 3 bases, leaving 10 bases between them. The CDR3 spans 14 residues. Germline V gene lookup returns CDR1 SGHTA and CDR2 FQGNSA. The CDR3, as DNA: TGTGCCAGCAGCACTAGTGTAGACACCGGGGAGCTGTTTTTT. Translation: CASSTSVDTGELFF.

The V call is TRBV11-1, the J call TRBJ2-1; maybe TRBD2 (5 bases). The germline CDR1 and CDR2 sequences are SGHAT and FQDESV (reference sequence). CDR3 length equals 15 residues. Trimming took off 5 bases at V and 2 bases at J, with 13 bases between the two ends. This CDR3 is CASSERDPTYNEQFF. The DNA for the CDR3 is TGTGCCAGCAGCGAGAGGGATCCCACCTACAATGAGCAGTTCTTC.

There are a few counts of this clonotype. The rearrangement uses TRBV5-1 and TRBJ2-5; D might be TRBD2 (6 bases). CDR1 SGHRS and CDR2 YFSETQ come from the germline V gene. CDR3 length: 17 residues. V was cut by 1 base and J by 1 base, with 17 bases left in between. CDR3 in DNA: TGCGCCAGCAGCTTGCCTCCTAGCGAAAGTACCCAAGAGACCCAGTACTTC. Amino acid sequence: CASSLPPSESTQETQYF. The whole variable domain, filled in from reference TRBV5-1 and TRBJ2-5, reads KAGVTQTPRYLIKTRGQQVTLSCSPISGHRSVSWYQQTPGQGLQFLFEYFSETQRNKGNFPGRFSGRQFSNSRSEMNVSTLELGDSALYLCASSLPPSESTQETQYFGPGTRLLVL.

The V and J genes are TRBV11-2 and TRBJ2-1; 12 nucleotides match TRBD2. The DNA matches TRBJ2-7 better at its end, which makes the J call doubtful. Germline CDR1 and CDR2: SGHAT and FQNNGV. The CDR3 runs 14 residues. This CDR3 reads CASSRLAGVGEQYF. CDR3 in DNA: TGTGCCAGCAGTCGACTAGCGGGGGTGGGCGAGCAGTACTTC.

The V call is TRBV4-1, the J call TRBJ2-7; 9 bases are shared with TRBD1. The CDR3 consists of 16 residues. Germline V CDR1 and CDR2: MGHRA, YSYEKL. With V trimmed by 3 bases and J by 6 bases, 12 bases remained unmatched. CDR3 sequence reads: CASSQAGGTGKIEQYF. The CDR3 nucleotides are TGCGCCAGCAGCCAGGCGGGCGGGACAGGGAAGATCGAGCAGTACTTC.

The chain couples TRBV20-1 to TRBJ2-7, with a possible D match to TRBD1 (5 bases). V lost 1 base to trimming and J lost 3 bases, with 19 bases between them. The CDR3 is 16 amino acids. Germline values: CDR1 DFQATT, CDR2 SNEGSKA (reference sequence). The CDR3 protein is CSARARYRREDYEQYF. CDR3 DNA sequence: TGCAGTGCTAGAGCGAGGTACCGCAGGGAAGACTACGAGCAGTACTTC.

V and J are TRBV7-8 and TRBJ1-2; 7 nucleotides match TRBD1. The CDR3 is 15 residues long. Germline V CDR1 and CDR2: SGHVS, FQNEAQ. Trimming took 1 base from V and 13 from J; bases not matched to a gene: 15. CDR3 sequence: CASSLDRGPSVVGTF. The CDR3, as DNA: TGTGCCAGCAGCTTAGATAGGGGGCCCTCCGTAGTTGGCACCTTC.